A single sample gave rise to the 32 T cell receptor beta chains below, sequenced in a study of blood T cell repertoires in COVID-19. Assay: immunoSEQ multiplex PCR; the TCRdb copy retains only in-frame clones and omits some. The table shows about 300,000 clones, with around 90% occurring only once. Sequences were obtained from PBMCs or T cells enriched from blood (not recorded which). The origin of the receptors is a woman between 18 and 29 years old with acute COVID-19.

V usage is TRBV27 and J usage is TRBJ2-1, with D perhaps matching TRBD1 (6 bases). The ends were cut back, 7 bases at V and 7 bases at J, with 14 bases in the middle. Germline V lookup: CDR1 MNHEY, CDR2 SMNVEV (reference sequence). This CDR3 is built from 13 residues. CDR3 DNA: TGTGCCAGCACCAACAGGGTTAGAAATGAGCAGTTCTTC. Amino acids: CASTNRVRNEQFF.

CDR3 loop: CASSFSVYEQYF. CDR3 bases: TGTGCCAGCAGTTTTTCGGTTTACGAGCAGTACTTC. The V and J genes are TRBV28 and TRBJ2-7; D is unclear. CDR1 and CDR2 (germline): MDHEN, SYDVKM. This CDR3 is built from 12 residues. V gave up 3 bases and J gave up 4 bases, with 7 bases separating them. The full variable domain, with the rest looked up from reference TRBV28 and TRBJ2-7, is DVKVTQSSRYLVKRTGEKVFLECVQDMDHENMFWYRQDPGLGLRLIYFSYDVKMKEKGDIPEGYSVSREKKERFSLILESASTNQTSMYLCASSFSVYEQYFGPGTRLTVT.

The V gene is TRBV6-1, the J gene TRBJ1-5; 10 positions match TRBD1. J lost 4 bases, V lost 0 bases, and 3 bases had no gene match. Germline CDR1 is MNHNS and CDR2 is SASEGT. CDR3 size: 16 residues. The CDR3 coding sequence is TGTGCCAGCAGTGAAGCGACAGGGGGCTGGAATCAGCCCCAGCATTTT. Translated, it gives CASSEATGGWNQPQHF.

The rearrangement links TRBV6-2 or TRBV6-3 to TRBJ2-7; 9 bases align to TRBD1. The trim removed 0 bases at V and 3 bases at J, leaving 6 bases unmatched. This CDR3 is 16 amino acids long. Germline lookup yields CDR1 MNHEY and CDR2 SVGEGT. The CDR3 region is CASSYSLGQGVYEQYF. Written as DNA, the CDR3 is TGTGCCAGCAGTTACTCGTTGGGACAGGGTGTCTACGAGCAGTACTTC.

This chain connects TRBV4-2 to TRBJ1-2; D unclear. Per germline, CDR1 LGHNA and CDR2 YNFKEQ. CDR3 length: 15 amino acids. V gave up 0 bases and J gave up 4 bases, with 12 bases separating them. This CDR3 is CASSQDRAGRYGYTF. For the CDR3, the DNA is TGTGCCAGCAGCCAAGATAGAGCAGGCCGCTATGGCTACACCTTC.

The chain links TRBV19 to TRBJ2-7; D is uncertain. The CDR3 sequence is 15 residues long. CDR1 is LNHDA, CDR2 SQIVND, per germline (reference sequence). V was cut by 3 bases and J by 3 bases, with 15 bases left in between. The CDR3 loop is CASSIDSRGGYEQYF. DNA for the CDR3: TGTGCCAGTAGTATCGACTCCCGAGGCGGCTACGAGCAGTACTTC.

As concerns this clone: The sample has other DNA sequences that encode this CDR3 too. The chain couples TRBV18 to TRBJ2-1; 13 bases map to TRBD2. J lost 5 bases, V lost 3 bases, and 1 base had no gene match. Germline CDR1 KGHSH, CDR2 LQKENI. The CDR3 contains 15 residues. CDR3 loop: CASSPGLAGDNEQFF. In nucleotides, the CDR3 is TGTGCCAGCTCACCCGGACTAGCGGGAGACAATGAGCAGTTCTTC. Drawing the rest from reference TRBV18 and TRBJ2-1, the complete variable domain is NAGVMQNPRHLVRRRGQEARLRCSPMKGHSHVYWYRQLPEEGLKFMVYLQKENIIDESGMPKERFSAEFPKEGPSILRIQQVVRGDSAAYFCASSPGLAGDNEQFFGPGTRLTVL.

The chain uses TRBV6-5 and TRBJ1-6; weak D call: TRBD1 (6 bases). This CDR3 has 13 residues. CDR1 and CDR2 from the germline V gene are MNHEY and SVGAGI. With 0 bases removed from V and 12 bases from J, the gap between germline ends came to 9 bases. CDR3 in amino acids: CASSYSRGRPLHF. CDR3 coding DNA: TGTGCCAGCAGTTACTCGAGGGGGAGACCCCTCCACTTT.

V is TRBV3-1 (or the pseudogene TRBV3-2) and J is TRBJ2-5; a weak D match, TRBD2 (6 bases). The germline gives CDR1 LGHDT, CDR2 YNNKEL (reference sequence). This CDR3 is built from 15 residues. V was cut by 2 bases and J by 4 bases, with 14 bases left in between. This CDR3 reads CASSQSGRVGETQYF. The CDR3 bases are TGTGCCAGCAGCCAATCCGGGAGAGTTGGAGAGACCCAGTACTTC.

The chain carries TRBV5-1 and TRBJ1-2; maybe TRBD1 (6 bases). V lost 4 bases to trimming and J lost 6 bases, with 10 bases between them. CDR1 and CDR2 from the germline V gene are SGHRS and YFSETQ. This CDR3 is 12 amino acids long. For the CDR3, the DNA is TGCGCCAGCAGCCCGGACAGTGATGGCTACACCTTC. Protein: CASSPDSDGYTF.

The V call is TRBV28, the J call TRBJ1-5, with 8 bases fitting TRBD1. The length of the CDR3 is 15 residues. Germline values: CDR1 MDHEN, CDR2 SYDVKM. Germline trimming cut 4 bases from V and 5 bases from J; bases unmatched to any gene: 7. CDR3 DNA: TGTGCCAGCAGTTCCCAGGGGGCTGGAGATCAGCCCCAGCATTTT. Encoded protein: CASSSQGAGDQPQHF.

The J gene is TRBJ1-2, the V gene TRBV30; D is perhaps TRBD1 (5 bases). V was clipped by 0 bases and J by 4 bases, with 21 bases between them. Per the germline V gene, CDR1 is GTSNPN and CDR2 is SVGIG (reference sequence). The CDR3 covers 17 residues. The DNA of the CDR3 is TGTGCCTGGAGTGTAATTGAACCGGGACTAGGAGCCTATGGCTACACCTTC. It codes for CAWSVIEPGLGAYGYTF. Variable domain in full (rest from reference TRBV30 and TRBJ1-2): SQTIHQWPATLVQPVGSPLSLECTVEGTSNPNLYWYRQAAGRGLQLLFYSVGIGQISSEVPQNLSASRPQDRQFILSSKKLLLSDSGFYLCAWSVIEPGLGAYGYTFGSGTRLTVV.

The chain carries TRBV2 and TRBJ1-2, with a tentative D call TRBD1 (5 bases). With 3 bases removed from V and 4 bases from J, the gap between germline ends came to 12 bases. Germline assignment: CDR1 SNHLY and CDR2 FYNNEI. This CDR3 region has 14 residues. CDR3 protein: CASSDGGVGYGYTF. The DNA for the CDR3 is TGTGCCAGCAGTGACGGAGGGGTTGGCTATGGCTACACCTTC.

J is TRBJ1-2 and V is TRBV28; 7 bases map to TRBD1. CDR1 and CDR2 from the germline V gene are MDHEN and SYDVKM. V was pared by 3 bases and J by 11 bases, with 18 bases of the junction left unmatched. The CDR3 length is 16 residues. The CDR3 sequence: CASSFGALTGETGYTF. CDR3 DNA sequence: TGTGCCAGCAGTTTTGGTGCGCTTACGGGTGAGACAGGGTACACCTTC.

This clone was detected ten times or more. CDR3 nucleotides: TGTGCCAGCAGCCCGGACACCGGGGAGCTGTTTTTT. Translated, it gives CASSPDTGELFF. V gene TRBV5-4 combines with J gene TRBJ2-2; D remains ambiguous. In germline, CDR1 is SGHNT, CDR2 YYREEE (reference sequence). Trimming removed 4 bases from V and 3 bases from J, with 4 bases in between. The CDR3 has 12 residues.

The chain combines TRBV5-1 with TRBJ2-3; 10 nucleotides line up with TRBD2. The CDR3 loop spans 16 amino acids. Germline lookup yields CDR1 SGHRS and CDR2 YFSETQ. V lost 5 bases to trimming and J lost 5 bases; unmatched junction nucleotides: 11. DNA for the CDR3: TGCGCCAGCAGACCCGGGACTAGCGAGGGGGGAGATACGCAGTATTTT. This codes for CASRPGTSEGGDTQYF.

The genes are TRBV10-3 and TRBJ1-1; D call uncertain. V lost 10 bases and J lost 0, with 9 bases in between. CDR1 and CDR2 from the germline V gene are ENHRY and SYGVKD. The CDR3 runs 12 residues. The CDR3: CATSGMNTEAFF. The CDR3 DNA reads TGTGCCACTTCGGGAATGAACACTGAAGCTTTCTTT.

This rearrangement joins TRBV6-5 to TRBJ2-7, with D possibly TRBD1 on 6 matching bases. Deletions cut 0 bases from V and 0 bases from J, with 12 bases between. Germline V gene data show CDR1 as MNHEY and CDR2 as SVGAGI. The CDR3 covers 16 residues. In DNA form, the CDR3 reads TGTGCCAGCAGTTACTCGGGGGCCGTCAGCTCCTACGAGCAGTACTTC. This codes for CASSYSGAVSSYEQYF.

This clone showed up just once. The V and J genes are TRBV28 and TRBJ2-1; D perhaps matches TRBD1 (6 bases). Germline CDR1 MDHEN, CDR2 SYDVKM. V was shortened by 8 bases and J by 5 bases, with 19 bases between the two germline ends. The CDR3 is 15 amino acids. The CDR3 here is CASWGQGSENNEQFF. As DNA, the CDR3 is TGTGCCAGCTGGGGGCAGGGGAGTGAAAACAATGAGCAGTTCTTC. Full variable domain (outside the CDR3, taken from reference TRBV28 and TRBJ2-1): DVKVTQSSRYLVKRTGEKVFLECVQDMDHENMFWYRQDPGLGLRLIYFSYDVKMKEKGDIPEGYSVSREKKERFSLILESASTNQTSMYLCASWGQGSENNEQFFGPGTRLTVL.

The rearrangement links TRBV29-1 to TRBJ1-2; tentative D call: TRBD1 (6 bases). This CDR3 is built from 15 residues. Per germline, CDR1 SQVTM and CDR2 ANQGSEA. Trimming left V 6 bases short and J 7 bases short, with 24 bases between. CDR3 sequence: CSVASRQEGPRGYTF. The CDR3 DNA follows: TGCAGCGTCGCCAGCCGACAGGAAGGGCCCCGTGGCTACACCTTC.

Regarding this clone: The junction does not match germline at one end; this may be a read error. The chain uses TRBV7-7 and TRBJ2-5; D is uncertain. CDR1 SSHAT and CDR2 FNYEAQ come from the germline V gene (reference sequence). The length of the CDR3 is 13 residues. The DNA of the CDR3 is TGTGCTAGCAGCTTCTCGGAGCGAGAGACCCAGTACTTC. Protein product: CASSFSERETQYF.

This clone has only one observation. This chain uses TRBV9 with TRBJ1-3; no definite D call. Germline V CDR1 and CDR2: SGDLS, YYNGEE. Trimming removed 1 base at V and 4 bases at J, with 6 bases between. The CDR3 contains 13 residues. In DNA form, the CDR3 reads TGTGCCAGCAGCGTAATGACAGGAAACACCATATATTTT. Protein: CASSVMTGNTIYF.

CDR3 in DNA: TGTGCCAGTAGTAATGGATTGGGCTTTCCCGGTTACCAAGAGACCCAGTACTTC. It specifies CASSNGLGFPGYQETQYF. The chain couples TRBV19 to TRBJ2-5; no reliable D call. Germline V lookup: CDR1 LNHDA, CDR2 SQIVND (reference sequence). CDR3 size: 18 residues. Trimming removed 4 bases at V and 0 bases at J, with 21 bases between.

In its sample, this clone was seen once. This chain joins TRBV27 and TRBJ2-7; tentative D call: TRBD2 (6 bases). The CDR3 runs to 14 residues. Trimming shortened V by 4 bases and J by 5 bases, and 15 bases separated the two germline ends. Germline V CDR1 and CDR2: MNHEY, SMNVEV (reference sequence). The CDR3 nucleotides read TGTGCCAGCAGTTCCCTGGGGCTAGCGAACGAGCAGTACTTC. This sequence encodes CASSSLGLANEQYF.

The chain couples TRBV24-1 to TRBJ1-4; possible D gene TRBD1, 6 bases. Looked up from germline, CDR1 is KGHDR and CDR2 is SFDVKD. V gave up 4 bases and J gave up 11 bases, with 19 bases separating them. This CDR3 is 15 amino acids long. The CDR3 is CATSEGDTNLNKLFF. The CDR3 DNA reads as TGTGCCACCAGTGAGGGGGACACCAATCTGAACAAACTGTTTTTT.

Written as DNA, the CDR3 is TGTGCCACCAGCAGAGGGAGTTTGGACAATTGGGATACGCAGTATTTT. Protein: CATSRGSLDNWDTQYF. The chain employs TRBV15 and TRBJ2-3; possibly TRBD1 for D (5 bases). Looked up from germline, CDR1 is LNHNV and CDR2 is YYDKDF (reference sequence). V was clipped by 1 base and J by 6 bases, with 17 bases between them. This CDR3 spans 16 amino acids. Filled out from reference TRBV15 and TRBJ2-3, the complete variable domain reads DAMVIQNPRYQVTQFGKPVTLSCSQTLNHNVMYWYQQKSSQAPKLLFHYYDKDFNNEADTPDNFQSRRPNTSFCFLDIRSPGLGDTAMYLCATSRGSLDNWDTQYFGPGTRLTVL.

In this sample, this clone turned up once. The rearrangement uses TRBV3-1 (or the pseudogene TRBV3-2) and TRBJ1-3, with unresolved D. This CDR3 region has 13 residues. Germline CDR1 reads LGHDT; CDR2 reads YNNKEL (reference sequence). V lost 0 bases and J 4 bases, leaving 4 bases between the germline ends. CDR3 loop: CASSQDPGNTIYF. CDR3 in DNA: TGTGCCAGCAGCCAAGACCCGGGAAACACCATATATTTT.

This chain connects TRBV18 to TRBJ2-7, with 10 bases lining up with TRBD1. Germline CDR1 KGHSH, CDR2 LQKENI. The ends lost 5 bases at V and 7 bases at J; junction bases unmatched: 11. This CDR3 has 15 residues. The CDR3 is CASSTKMTGGPEQYF. The CDR3 nucleotides read TGTGCCAGCTCAACGAAAATGACAGGGGGCCCTGAGCAGTACTTC. The full variable domain, completed using reference TRBV18 and TRBJ2-7, is NAGVMQNPRHLVRRRGQEARLRCSPMKGHSHVYWYRQLPEEGLKFMVYLQKENIIDESGMPKERFSAEFPKEGPSILRIQQVVRGDSAAYFCASSTKMTGGPEQYFGPGTRLTVT.

The genes are TRBV14 and TRBJ2-3, with 8 positions matching TRBD2. CDR3 length: 16 residues. Germline V gene lookup returns CDR1 SGHDN and CDR2 FVKESK. Trimming cost V 6 bases and J 0 bases; bases outside gene matches: 8. The CDR3 nucleotides are TGTGCCAGCAGGCAATCGGGACTAGGCAGCACAGATACGCAGTATTTT. Protein: CASRQSGLGSTDTQYF.

The rearrangement uses TRBV19 and TRBJ2-7, with 7 bases fitting TRBD1. V was pared by 6 bases and J by 0 bases, with 5 bases of the junction left unmatched. The germline gives CDR1 LNHDA, CDR2 SQIVND (reference sequence). This CDR3 has 14 amino acids. DNA of the CDR3: TGTGCCAGTAGCCAGGGGGTGATCTCCTACGAGCAGTACTTC. Translating it yields CASSQGVISYEQYF.

The CDR3, as DNA: TGTGCCAGCGGACGAACCGGGACAGCTAATTCACCCCTCCACTTT. This sequence encodes CASGRTGTANSPLHF. This chain uses TRBV6-5 with TRBJ1-6; 7 nucleotides match TRBD1. The V and J ends lost 8 bases and 6 bases, in that order; junction bases with no gene match: 10. CDR1 is MNHEY and CDR2 is SVGAGI in the germline V gene. This CDR3 spans 15 amino acids.

Only a few counts were recorded for this clone. The CDR3 here is CASSSGQGNYGYTF. The CDR3 DNA sequence: TGTGCCAGCAGCTCGGGACAGGGTAACTATGGCTACACCTTC. The gene calls are TRBV7-9 and TRBJ1-2; 9 bases are a match to TRBD1. Germline V gene sequence: CDR1 SEHNR, CDR2 FQNEAQ (reference sequence). This CDR3 is 14 amino acids long. V gave up 4 bases and J gave up 1 base; unmatched junction bases: 1.